These 14 T cell receptor beta chains were sequenced from one sample in a study of patients and donors after allogeneic stem cell transplantation. TCRdb re-called the RT-PCR reads with MiXCR, one entry per CDR3 protein. Among 190,000 or so distinct CDR3 sequences listed, around 41% were seen once. Sequenced input: blood, either unsorted or a sorted T cell fraction (not recorded which). The receptors here all came from a human donor who was either an allogeneic HSCT recipient or a stem cell or donor lymphocyte infusion donor (not recorded which). It is not recorded whose cells these are; they may come from a transplant donor.

The rearrangement links TRBV29-1 to TRBJ2-7, with 7 bases aligning to TRBD2. This CDR3 region has 12 residues. Germline V lookup: CDR1 SQVTM, CDR2 ANQGSEA. After removal of 7 bases from V and 4 bases from J, the junction contained 7 bases not matched to a gene. The CDR3 DNA reads as TGCAGCGGGGGGACTACACAGTACGAGCAGTACTTC. Amino acid sequence: CSGGTTQYEQYF.

This clonotype was seen a handful of times. DNA for the CDR3: TGTGCCAGCAGTTTGATCGGTCCCTACGAGCAGTACTTC. Translated, it gives CASSLIGPYEQYF. The rearrangement links TRBV27 to TRBJ2-7; D is unclear. Trimming cost V 3 bases and J 2 bases, with 8 bases left between them. Germline V CDR1 and CDR2: MNHEY, SMNVEV (reference sequence). The CDR3 is made up of 13 amino acids.

The chain carries TRBV3-1 and TRBJ1-5; D not resolved. The germline V gene has CDR1 LGHDT and CDR2 YNNKEL (reference sequence). The V gene lost 4 bases and the J gene lost 3 bases, with 10 bases spanning the gap. CDR3 length: 14 residues. CDR3 region: CASSPRALNQPQHF. CDR3 DNA sequence: TGTGCCAGCAGCCCCCGGGCCCTCAATCAGCCCCAGCATTTT.

The chain has TRBV5-1 and TRBJ2-2; the match to TRBD1 covers 7 bases. The CDR3 extends over 16 amino acids. Germline assignment: CDR1 SGHRS and CDR2 YFSETQ. V shed 4 bases, J shed 3 bases, and the junction held 9 bases outside the gene matches. DNA for the CDR3: TGCGCCAGCAGCCCAACCAACAGGGGACACACCGGGGAGCTGTTTTTT. It codes for CASSPTNRGHTGELFF.

This chain connects TRBV24-1 to TRBJ1-2, with unresolved D. The V end was cut by 4 bases, the J end by 8 bases, with 13 bases between. The germline V gene encodes CDR1 KGHDR and CDR2 SFDVKD. The CDR3 consists of 13 residues. The CDR3 nucleotides read TGTGCCACCAGTGACCGCCGGAGGAGCGGCTACACCTTC. Translation: CATSDRRRSGYTF.

This clonotype has more than one count but fewer than ten. The chain couples TRBV20-1 to TRBJ1-3; D unclear. Germline CDR1 is DFQATT and CDR2 is SNEGSKA (reference sequence). Between the trimmed V and J ends, which lost 4 bases and 0 bases, there was a span of 10 bases. The length of the CDR3 is 14 residues. This chain's CDR3 is CSAIDGSSGNTIYF. For the CDR3, the DNA is TGCAGTGCTATAGACGGATCCTCTGGAAACACCATATATTTT.

This clonotype was detected a few times. The chain has TRBV12-3 or TRBV12-4 and TRBJ1-5; D uncertain. Between the trimmed V and J ends, which lost 6 bases and 3 bases, there was a span of 21 bases. This CDR3 has 17 residues. CDR3 sequence: CASSPSIGSGDNQPQHF. The CDR3 nucleotides read TGTGCCAGCAGCCCCTCGATAGGGTCGGGAGACAATCAGCCCCAGCATTTT.

The J gene is TRBJ2-1, the V gene TRBV6-2 or TRBV6-3; 8 nucleotides align to TRBD2. The J segment lost 0 bases and the V segment lost 5 bases, leaving 3 bases of the junction unmatched. CDR1 and CDR2 from the germline V gene are MNHEY and SVGEGT. The length of the CDR3 is 15 residues. In DNA, the CDR3 is TGTGCCAGCAGTCGCGGGGGGCACTCCTACAATGAGCAGTTCTTC. Translated: CASSRGGHSYNEQFF.

The rearrangement links TRBV7-8 to TRBJ2-2; no reliable D call. The CDR3 has 14 amino acids. The ends were cut back, 8 bases at V and 0 bases at J, with 10 bases in the middle. Germline V CDR1 and CDR2: SGHVS, FQNEAQ. CDR3 residues: CASGGDSNTGELFF. The CDR3 region has the DNA TGTGCCAGCGGTGGAGATTCGAACACCGGGGAGCTGTTTTTT.

V gene TRBV10-3 combines with J gene TRBJ1-5; TRBD1 aligns across 7 bases. The CDR3 runs 15 residues. Unmatched junction bases numbered 8, after V lost 4 bases and J lost 5 bases. Germline V gene data show CDR1 as ENHRY and CDR2 as SYGVKD. The DNA for the CDR3 is TGTGCCATCAGTGCCATTGGCAGGGGGTATCAGCCCCAGCATTTT. Residues: CAISAIGRGYQPQHF.

The chain couples TRBV4-2 to TRBJ2-7; 10 positions match TRBD1. The CDR3 is 19 residues long. Germline V CDR1 and CDR2: LGHNA, YNFKEQ. V lost 0 bases to trimming and J lost 1 base; unmatched junction nucleotides: 12. The CDR3 DNA is TGTGCCAGCAGCCAAGATCTTTTCGGGACAGGGGATAGATCCTACGAGCAGTACTTC. Amino acid sequence: CASSQDLFGTGDRSYEQYF.

This clonotype was seen only once. This rearrangement joins TRBV28 to TRBJ1-2, with D possibly being TRBD1 (6 bases). This CDR3 has 18 residues. V was clipped by 3 bases and J by 4 bases, with 24 bases between them. CDR1 MDHEN and CDR2 SYDVKM come from the germline V gene. The CDR3 coding sequence is TGTGCCAGCAGTTTGCCCCGGGAGAGGGGGACAAGGGGCTATGGCTACACCTTC. This translates into CASSLPRERGTRGYGYTF.

The chain has TRBV7-9 and TRBJ2-2; D ambiguous. V was trimmed by 10 bases and J by 3 bases, leaving 3 bases between them. In germline, CDR1 is SEHNR, CDR2 FQNEAQ (reference sequence). CDR3 length: 10 amino acids. This CDR3 reads CATYTGELFF. The DNA of the CDR3 is TGTGCCACCTACACCGGGGAGCTGTTTTTT.

J is TRBJ2-3 and V is TRBV5-1; 9 bases match TRBD1. This CDR3 has 15 amino acids. Per germline, CDR1 SGHRS and CDR2 YFSETQ. J was trimmed by 6 bases and V by 3 bases; bases with no gene match: 8. The DNA of the CDR3 is TGCGCCAGCAGCTCGCTGACAGGGGGGTACGATACGCAGTATTTT. Its protein product is CASSSLTGGYDTQYF.